The 30 T cell receptor beta chains reported below all come from one sample, sequenced in a study of T cells in Graves' hyperthyroidism and ophthalmopathy. There were TCR beta CDR3 regions amplified from RNA transcripts. Primed by the HTBI set, a first-round RT-PCR was run on the TCR CDR3. TCRdb re-derived calls from the multiplex PCR reads in MiXCR, one entry per CDR3 protein. The data contain over 300,000 distinct CDR3 sequences, roughly 13% of them seen just once; the ten biggest clones take up roughly 35%. Sequenced: blood. The receptors come from a woman between 40 and 55 years old with Graves' ophthalmopathy.

The sample holds many counts of this clonotype. This sequence joins TRBV12-3 or TRBV12-4 and TRBJ2-7, with 9 bases identical to TRBD1. Germline trimming cut 6 bases from V and 2 bases from J; bases unmatched to any gene: 8. The CDR3 has 15 residues. DNA for the CDR3: TGTGCCAGCAGGGCCACAGGGGGCAGCGCCTACGAGCAGTACTTC. Protein sequence: CASRATGGSAYEQYF.

The gene calls are TRBV4-1 and TRBJ2-5, with 12 bases fitting TRBD2. Trimming cost V 2 bases and J 4 bases; bases outside gene matches: 5. Germline V lookup: CDR1 MGHRA, CDR2 YSYEKL. The CDR3 runs 16 residues. The CDR3 spells CASSQILAGGRETQYF. The CDR3 region has the DNA TGCGCCAGCAGCCAAATACTAGCGGGGGGAAGAGAGACCCAGTACTTC.

The chain uses TRBV9 and TRBJ2-1; D assignment may be TRBD1 or TRBD2 (5 bases each). Between the trimmed V and J ends, which lost 0 bases and 4 bases, there was a span of 11 bases. CDR3 length: 15 residues. Germline assignment: CDR1 SGDLS and CDR2 YYNGEE. CDR3 region: CASSVAGSRYNEQFF. The CDR3 DNA follows: TGTGCCAGCAGCGTAGCAGGGAGCCGATACAATGAGCAGTTCTTC.

This clonotype was detected many times. The chain carries TRBV12-3 or TRBV12-4 and TRBJ1-6; tentatively, D is TRBD1 (5 bases). Trimming removed 3 bases at V and 9 bases at J, with 12 bases between. This CDR3 has 14 amino acids. The CDR3 bases are TGTGCCAGCAGTTTTTCGGGGCTAGGTTCACCCCTCCACTTT. Translated, it gives CASSFSGLGSPLHF.

This clonotype was detected many times. The chain recombines TRBV28 with TRBJ2-2, with D possibly matching TRBD1 (6 bases). The CDR3 runs 15 residues. Between the trimmed V and J ends, which lost 5 bases and 1 base, there was a span of 11 bases. The germline V gene has CDR1 MDHEN and CDR2 SYDVKM. CDR3 nucleotides: TGTGCCAGCAGTCTGACAGGACTGAACACCGGGGAGCTGTTTTTT. Translated: CASSLTGLNTGELFF.

The chain links TRBV11-2 to TRBJ2-1, with D tentatively TRBD1 (6 bases). V was clipped by 1 base and J by 10 bases, with 11 bases between them. Germline lookup yields CDR1 SGHAT and CDR2 FQNNGV. CDR3 length: 13 residues. CDR3 sequence (DNA): TGTGCCAGCAGCTTAGTTGGGGGCAGAGAGCAGTTCTTC. It codes for CASSLVGGREQFF. The full variable domain, completed using reference TRBV11-2 and TRBJ2-1, is EAGVAQSPRYKIIEKRQSVAFWCNPISGHATLYWYQQILGQGPKLLIQFQNNGVVDDSQLPKDRFSAERLKGVDSTLKIQPAKLEDSAVYLCASSLVGGREQFFGPGTRLTVL.

This clonotype came up a few times. This sequence joins TRBV10-2 and TRBJ2-5; unclear D gene. Germline V gene sequence: CDR1 WSHSY, CDR2 SAAADI. The CDR3 extends over 13 amino acids. Trimming left V 5 bases short and J 1 base short, with 8 bases between. The CDR3 reads CASSPKIQETQYF. The CDR3 coding sequence is TGCGCCAGCAGTCCAAAAATCCAAGAGACCCAGTACTTC.

This clonotype occurred many times. This chain connects TRBV7-9 to TRBJ1-2; the match to TRBD1 covers 10 bases. Germline values: CDR1 SEHNR, CDR2 FQNEAQ (reference sequence). This CDR3 has 14 amino acids. V lost 5 bases to trimming and J lost 8 bases; unmatched junction nucleotides: 8. The CDR3 loop is CASSAGQGWVGYTF. CDR3 sequence (DNA): TGTGCCAGCAGCGCGGGACAGGGGTGGGTAGGCTACACCTTC.

This clonotype was picked up many times. The V and J genes are TRBV19 and TRBJ2-2, with 8 bases aligning to TRBD1. The trim removed 4 bases at V and 8 bases at J, leaving 12 bases unmatched. The CDR3 totals 16 residues. Germline-derived CDR1 and CDR2 are LNHDA and SQIVND (reference sequence). Written as DNA, the CDR3 is TGTGCCAGTAGTACTCGGACAGGGAGCGCTTGGGGGGAGCTGTTTTTT. Translating gives CASSTRTGSAWGELFF.

This clonotype appeared many times. CDR3 coding DNA: TGTGCTAGTGGATCCCAGGGGACACTTGAAAAACTGTTTTTT. Its translation is CASGSQGTLEKLFF. V gene TRBV12-5 combines with J gene TRBJ1-4; D possibly corresponds to TRBD1 (6 bases). The germline V gene has CDR1 LGHNT and CDR2 FRNRAP. V shed 6 bases and J shed 7 bases, with 15 bases lying between them. The CDR3 runs 14 residues.

For this clonotype: A much larger clone lies one base from this, so it may be a read error. This chain connects TRBV11-2 to TRBJ1-3; D is undetermined. The CDR3 has 14 amino acids. The germline CDR1 and CDR2 sequences are SGHAT and FQNNGV. V was shortened by 10 bases and J by 0 bases, with 13 bases between the two germline ends. The CDR3 DNA reads as TGTGCCACCAAGACCGAAGACTCTGGAAACACCATATATTTT. This gives the protein CATKTEDSGNTIYF.

This clonotype was observed a few times. The chain recombines TRBV28 with TRBJ1-1; D perhaps matches TRBD1 (5 bases). Germline-derived CDR1 and CDR2 are MDHEN and SYDVKM. The V gene lost 6 bases and the J gene lost 1 base, with 21 bases spanning the gap. This CDR3 comprises 17 residues. The CDR3 bases are TGTGCCAGCAGCCCAGGAGGGGTGGCAGGACAGAACACTGAAGCTTTCTTT. Translating it yields CASSPGGVAGQNTEAFF.

The chain couples TRBV18 to TRBJ1-1; no clear D gene. Trimming stripped 4 bases from V and 0 bases from J, with 18 bases between. This CDR3 has 17 residues. Looked up from germline, CDR1 is KGHSH and CDR2 is LQKENI. In DNA form, the CDR3 reads TGTGCCAGCTCACTGGAGAGGGTCACCCTCATGAACACTGAAGCTTTCTTT. Protein: CASSLERVTLMNTEAFF.

This clonotype was counted a few times. The chain links TRBV3-1 to TRBJ1-2, with TRBD1 matching over 7 bases. With 1 base clipped from V and 8 bases from J, the junction kept 10 bases outside the gene matches. Germline V gene data show CDR1 as LGHDT and CDR2 as YNNKEL (reference sequence). This CDR3 is 15 amino acids long. The CDR3 region is CASSQVFRGSSGYTF. The CDR3 DNA reads as TGTGCCAGCAGCCAAGTTTTCAGGGGGTCTAGCGGCTACACCTTC.

The chain employs TRBV7-6 and TRBJ2-3; D is uncertain. From germline, CDR1 is SGHVS and CDR2 FNYEAQ. The V gene lost 5 bases and the J gene lost 1 base, with 16 bases spanning the gap. This CDR3 spans 16 amino acids. This CDR3 reads CASSPSRALGTDTQYF. In DNA form, the CDR3 reads TGTGCCAGCAGCCCATCCCGGGCCCTGGGCACAGATACGCAGTATTTT.

This rearrangement joins TRBV29-1 to TRBJ2-1; TRBD2 matches 11 bases. The ends lost 6 bases at V and 0 bases at J; junction bases unmatched: 4. Germline V gene data show CDR1 as SQVTM and CDR2 as ANQGSEA. This CDR3 is 15 amino acids long. CDR3 protein: CSVATSGSSYNEQFF. The CDR3 DNA is TGCAGCGTGGCCACTAGCGGGAGCTCCTACAATGAGCAGTTCTTC.

This clonotype was found a few times. This rearrangement joins TRBV7-9 to TRBJ1-5; tentative D call: TRBD1 (6 bases). CDR1 is SEHNR, CDR2 FQNEAQ, per germline (reference sequence). The CDR3 is 16 residues long. V was shortened by 5 bases and J by 4 bases, with 18 bases between the two germline ends. CDR3 in amino acids: CASSPSGGAGNQPQHF. The CDR3 DNA reads TGTGCCAGCAGCCCTAGTGGGGGGGCAGGAAATCAGCCCCAGCATTTT.

This clonotype was detected many times. The chain has TRBV7-2 and TRBJ2-1; D possibly uses TRBD1 or TRBD2 (5 bases each). Trimming removed 4 bases from V and 7 bases from J, with 14 bases in between. This CDR3 spans 14 amino acids. Germline V CDR1 and CDR2: SGHTA, FQGNSA. CDR3 in amino acids: CASSWDHPGNEQFF. CDR3 DNA: TGTGCCAGCAGCTGGGACCACCCGGGGAATGAGCAGTTCTTC.

The sample holds many counts of this clonotype. V is TRBV12-3 or TRBV12-4 and J is TRBJ1-1; a possible D gene is TRBD1 (6 bases). The CDR3 totals 16 residues. V lost 0 bases, J lost 1 base, and 12 bases lay in between. CDR3 bases: TGTGCCAGCAGTTTAGCTGGGGGGGCTCGGAACACTGAAGCTTTCTTT. Translated, it gives CASSLAGGARNTEAFF.

This clonotype was seen many times. The rearrangement links TRBV19 to TRBJ2-1; 7 nucleotides line up with TRBD2. Germline CDR1 LNHDA, CDR2 SQIVND (reference sequence). The CDR3 is 14 amino acids. The junction had 6 bases not matched to a gene; V was cut back by 0 bases and J by 10 bases. CDR3 nucleotides: TGTGCCAGTAGTATAGATCTATTGGGAGGGGAGCAGTTCTTC. Protein product: CASSIDLLGGEQFF.

On this clonotype itself: A read error may produce the germline difference seen at one junction end. This CDR3 reads CASSFSGTSSTEAVF. Written as DNA, the CDR3 is TGCGCCAGCAGCTTCTCCGGGACATCGAGCACTGAAGCTGTCTTT. The chain employs TRBV5-1 and TRBJ1-1; TRBD1 might be the D (6 bases). CDR3 length: 15 residues. Germline CDR1 reads SGHRS; CDR2 reads YFSETQ.

The chain couples TRBV29-1 to TRBJ1-2; 7 positions agree with TRBD1. This CDR3 spans 14 amino acids. Germline V gene data show CDR1 as SQVTM and CDR2 as ANQGSEA. Trimming took 7 bases from V and 4 from J; bases not matched to a gene: 12. CDR3 DNA: TGCAGCGCGAGCTCCGGGACAGCGGCCTATGGCTACACCTTC. It codes for CSASSGTAAYGYTF.

This clonotype was seen at least ten times. CDR3 DNA sequence: TGTGCCAGCAGTTACTCGACGGTAGGGGGCCGGGGGCAGTTCTTC. It yields the protein CASSYSTVGGRGQFF. The J gene is TRBJ2-1, the V gene TRBV6-6, with 7 positions matching TRBD1. V was pared by 0 bases and J by 12 bases, with 11 bases of the junction left unmatched. CDR1 and CDR2 (germline): MNHNY, SVGAGI (reference sequence). CDR3 length equals 15 residues.

This clonotype has at least ten counts. CDR3 in amino acids: CASSYRQIYGYTF. DNA of the CDR3: TGTGCCAGCAGCTACAGACAGATCTATGGCTACACCTTC. The V call is TRBV2, the J call TRBJ1-2; the D gene is possibly TRBD1 (5 bases). The CDR3 consists of 13 residues. Germline V gene lookup returns CDR1 SNHLY and CDR2 FYNNEI. V lost 6 bases, J lost 4 bases, and 12 bases lay in between.

This rearrangement joins TRBV7-6 to TRBJ2-7; 10 nucleotides agree with TRBD1. The germline V gene has CDR1 SGHVS and CDR2 FNYEAQ. The V segment lost 7 bases and the J segment 5 bases; nucleotides outside the gene matches: 14. The CDR3 loop spans 16 amino acids. The CDR3, as DNA: TGTGCCAGCACGAAGGGGGGGGACAGGGGTTGGCACGAGCAGTACTTC. This sequence encodes CASTKGGDRGWHEQYF.

This clonotype was detected a few times. The CDR3 loop reads CASGGFLSTEAFF. The CDR3 nucleotides are TGTGCCAGTGGGGGGTTTTTGAGCACTGAAGCTTTCTTT. The chain couples TRBV6-1 to TRBJ1-1, with D perhaps TRBD1 (5 bases). The V and J ends lost 9 bases and 4 bases respectively, with 15 bases between them. CDR3 length equals 13 residues. Germline V gene sequence: CDR1 MNHNS, CDR2 SASEGT.

This chain connects TRBV10-3 to TRBJ2-7, with TRBD2 matching 8 bases. V was pared by 0 bases and J by 7 bases, with 5 bases of the junction left unmatched. Per germline, CDR1 ENHRY and CDR2 SYGVKD. The CDR3 has 14 residues. As DNA, the CDR3 is TGTGCCATCAGTGAGTCGGGACGGGAGGGAGAGCAGTACTTC. It translates to CAISESGREGEQYF.

The CDR3 DNA sequence: TGCGCCAGCACCCCGGGGACAGGGGCTGGAAACACCATATATTTT. This gives the protein CASTPGTGAGNTIYF. V gene TRBV10-1 combines with J gene TRBJ1-3; the match to TRBD1 covers 10 bases. Unmatched junction bases numbered 5, after V lost 7 bases and J lost 2 bases. This CDR3 is 15 amino acids long. Looked up from germline, CDR1 is WNHNN and CDR2 is SYGVQD (reference sequence).

In this sample, this clonotype turned up once. This clone may be a read error of a much larger clone one base away. J is TRBJ1-2 and V is TRBV10-3, with no clear D. This CDR3 has 14 amino acids. CDR1 and CDR2 from the germline V gene are ENHRY and SYGVKD. The CDR3 coding sequence is TGTACCATCAGTGAGATGGTGGCCGGAGGGGGCTACACCTTC. It codes for CTISEMVAGGGYTF.

This clonotype was counted ten times or more. The chain couples TRBV12-3 or TRBV12-4 to TRBJ1-6, with 7 bases fitting TRBD1. J gave up 7 bases and V 3 bases, and 3 bases lay outside the gene matches. The CDR3 is 14 residues long. The CDR3 reads CASSLGQRNSPLHF. DNA of the CDR3: TGTGCCAGCAGTTTGGGACAGAGGAATTCACCCCTCCACTTT.